This T cell receptor beta chain was sequenced for a study of long-term antiretroviral therapy in people with HIV. In the study overall: The earliest samples came from an era when ART typically awaited falling CD4 counts.

Every specimen provided roughly 1-10 million cryopreserved PBMC before DNA extraction took place. The study's findings and limits: Pre-ART expanded TRB clones stayed dominant throughout, though often decreasing after ART. For ART adherence, viral resistance and therapy changes, no data were available.

Survey level was the resolution at which the v3.0 immunoSEQ assay ran. Assay used: immunoSEQ multiplex PCR; TCRdb lists only in-frame clones, some missing. The table records under 35,000 clones, about 85% of them present only once. On this clone: Its target is not known.

Germline-derived CDR1 and CDR2 are MGHDK and SYGVNS. The CDR3 length is 14 residues. Between the trimmed V and J ends, which lost 8 bases and 6 bases, there was a span of 17 bases. The V gene is TRBV25-1, the J gene TRBJ1-5, with D hard to call. The TCR sequence derives from a man younger than 35 with HIV. The specimen was unsorted PBMCs, collected 1.1 years after starting antiretroviral therapy. CDR3 residues: CASLLRGKGQPQHF. The DNA of the CDR3 is TGTGCCAGCTTACTTCGCGGGAAGGGTCAGCCCCAGCATTTT.